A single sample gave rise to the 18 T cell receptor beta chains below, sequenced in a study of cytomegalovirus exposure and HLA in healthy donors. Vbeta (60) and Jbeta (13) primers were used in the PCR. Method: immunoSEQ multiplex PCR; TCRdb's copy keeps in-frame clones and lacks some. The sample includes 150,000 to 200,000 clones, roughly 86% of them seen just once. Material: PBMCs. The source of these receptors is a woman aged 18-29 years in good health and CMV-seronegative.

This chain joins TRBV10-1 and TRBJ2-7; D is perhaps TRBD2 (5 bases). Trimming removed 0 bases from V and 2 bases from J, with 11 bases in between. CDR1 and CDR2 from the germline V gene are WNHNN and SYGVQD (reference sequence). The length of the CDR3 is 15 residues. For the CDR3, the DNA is TGCGCCAGCAGTGAGTCGGAGGACGGTACCTACGAGCAGTACTTC. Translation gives CASSESEDGTYEQYF.

The CDR3 sequence is CASRGDLAGVDTQYF. In nucleotides, the CDR3 is TGTGCCAGCAGGGGGGATCTAGCGGGAGTAGATACGCAGTATTTT. V usage is TRBV6-1 and J usage is TRBJ2-3, with 10 bases fitting TRBD2. The ends lost 6 bases at V and 5 bases at J; junction bases unmatched: 8. Germline V gene sequence: CDR1 MNHNS, CDR2 SASEGT. This CDR3 is built from 15 residues.

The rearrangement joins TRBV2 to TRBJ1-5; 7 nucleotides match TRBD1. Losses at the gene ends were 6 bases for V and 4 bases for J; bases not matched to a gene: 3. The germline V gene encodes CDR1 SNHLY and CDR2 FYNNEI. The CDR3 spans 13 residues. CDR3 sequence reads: CASRDRENQPQHF. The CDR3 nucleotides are TGTGCCAGCAGAGACAGGGAAAATCAGCCCCAGCATTTT.

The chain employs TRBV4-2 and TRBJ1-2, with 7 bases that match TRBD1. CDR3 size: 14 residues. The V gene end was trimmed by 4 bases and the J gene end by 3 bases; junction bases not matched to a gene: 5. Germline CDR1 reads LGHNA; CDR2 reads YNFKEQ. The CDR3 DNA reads TGTGCCAGCAGCCCAGGACAGGCCTACTATGGCTACACCTTC. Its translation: CASSPGQAYYGYTF.

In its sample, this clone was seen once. As DNA, the CDR3 is TGTGCCAGCAGCCACCGGAACAGGGAAACCGGGGAGCTGTTTTTT. Translated, it gives CASSHRNRETGELFF. This chain joins TRBV7-9 and TRBJ2-2; maybe TRBD1 (6 bases). CDR3 length equals 15 residues. Trimming took off 5 bases at V and 5 bases at J, with 15 bases between the two ends. Per germline, CDR1 SEHNR and CDR2 FQNEAQ (reference sequence).

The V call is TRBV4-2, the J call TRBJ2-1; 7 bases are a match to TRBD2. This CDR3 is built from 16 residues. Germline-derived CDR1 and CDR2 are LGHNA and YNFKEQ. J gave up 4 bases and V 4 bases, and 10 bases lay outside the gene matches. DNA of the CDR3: TGTGCCAGCAGCCCCGATGGGGCGGGAGTATACAATGAGCAGTTCTTC. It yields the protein CASSPDGAGVYNEQFF.

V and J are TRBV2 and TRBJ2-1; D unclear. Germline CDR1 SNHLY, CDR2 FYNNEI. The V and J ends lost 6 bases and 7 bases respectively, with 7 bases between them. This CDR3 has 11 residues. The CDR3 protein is CASSPVNEQFF. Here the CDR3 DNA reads TGTGCCAGCAGCCCCGTGAATGAGCAGTTCTTC.

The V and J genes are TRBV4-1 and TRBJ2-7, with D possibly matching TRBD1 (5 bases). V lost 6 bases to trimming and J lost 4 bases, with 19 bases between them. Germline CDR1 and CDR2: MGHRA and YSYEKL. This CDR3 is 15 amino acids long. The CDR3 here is CASSLGDSSSYEQYF. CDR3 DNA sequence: TGCGCCAGCAGTCTAGGGGATAGTTCCTCATACGAGCAGTACTTC.

CDR3 sequence reads: CASSPVNSYEQYF. The CDR3, as DNA: TGTGCCAGCAGTCCGGTGAACTCCTACGAGCAGTACTTC. The chain has TRBV14 and TRBJ2-7, with D hard to call. The germline gives CDR1 SGHDN, CDR2 FVKESK. V shed 6 bases and J shed 0 bases, with 9 bases lying between them. This CDR3 comprises 13 residues.

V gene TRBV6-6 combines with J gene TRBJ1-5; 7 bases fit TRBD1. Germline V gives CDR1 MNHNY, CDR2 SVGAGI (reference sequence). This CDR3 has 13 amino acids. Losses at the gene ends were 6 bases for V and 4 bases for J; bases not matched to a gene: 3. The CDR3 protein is CASSQTGNQPQHF. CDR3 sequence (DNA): TGTGCCAGCAGCCAGACAGGGAATCAGCCCCAGCATTTT.

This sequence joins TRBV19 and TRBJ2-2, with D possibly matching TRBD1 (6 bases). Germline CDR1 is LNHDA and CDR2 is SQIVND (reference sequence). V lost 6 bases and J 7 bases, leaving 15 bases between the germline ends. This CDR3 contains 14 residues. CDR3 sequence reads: CASRSWGQSGELFF. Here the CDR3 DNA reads TGTGCCAGTAGGAGCTGGGGGCAGAGCGGGGAGCTGTTTTTT.

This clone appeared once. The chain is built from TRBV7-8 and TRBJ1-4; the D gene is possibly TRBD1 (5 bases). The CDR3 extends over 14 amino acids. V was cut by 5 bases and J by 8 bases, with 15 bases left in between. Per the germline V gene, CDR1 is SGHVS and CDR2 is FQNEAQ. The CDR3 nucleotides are TGTGCCAGCAGCCCGGCGGTTGGGGGGGAAAAACTGTTTTTT. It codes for CASSPAVGGEKLFF.

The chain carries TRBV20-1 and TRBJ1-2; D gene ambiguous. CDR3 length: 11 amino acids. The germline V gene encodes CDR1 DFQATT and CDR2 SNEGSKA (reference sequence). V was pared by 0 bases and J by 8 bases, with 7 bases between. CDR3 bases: TGCAGTGCTAGAGATCAAAGCGGCTACACCTTC. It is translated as CSARDQSGYTF.

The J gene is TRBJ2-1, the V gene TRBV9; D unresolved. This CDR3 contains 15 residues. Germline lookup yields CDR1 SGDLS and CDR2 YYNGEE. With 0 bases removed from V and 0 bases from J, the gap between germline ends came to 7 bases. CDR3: CASSVGYSSYNEQFF. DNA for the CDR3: TGTGCCAGCAGCGTAGGCTACAGCTCCTACAATGAGCAGTTCTTC.

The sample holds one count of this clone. The CDR3 loop reads CASSYMDRGRSPLHF. The CDR3 nucleotides are TGTGCCAGCAGTTACATGGACAGGGGGAGGTCACCCCTCCACTTT. The chain is built from TRBV6-5 and TRBJ1-6; 10 nucleotides agree with TRBD1. Germline V gene data show CDR1 as MNHEY and CDR2 as SVGAGI. V lost 2 bases to trimming and J lost 10 bases; unmatched junction nucleotides: 5. The CDR3 consists of 15 residues.

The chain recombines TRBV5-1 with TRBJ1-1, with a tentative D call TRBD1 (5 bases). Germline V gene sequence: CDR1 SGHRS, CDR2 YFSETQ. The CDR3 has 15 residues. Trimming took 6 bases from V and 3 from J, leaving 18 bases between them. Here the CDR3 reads CASNAGPPVDTEAFF. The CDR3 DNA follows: TGCGCCAGCAATGCGGGGCCCCCAGTGGACACTGAAGCTTTCTTT.

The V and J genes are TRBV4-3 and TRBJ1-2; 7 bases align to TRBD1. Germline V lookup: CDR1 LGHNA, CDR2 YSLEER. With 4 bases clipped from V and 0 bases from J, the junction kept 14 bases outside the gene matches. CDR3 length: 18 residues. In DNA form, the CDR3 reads TGCGCCAGCAGCCTACACTGGACAGGACCCGGGGCTAACTATGGCTACACCTTC. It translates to CASSLHWTGPGANYGYTF.

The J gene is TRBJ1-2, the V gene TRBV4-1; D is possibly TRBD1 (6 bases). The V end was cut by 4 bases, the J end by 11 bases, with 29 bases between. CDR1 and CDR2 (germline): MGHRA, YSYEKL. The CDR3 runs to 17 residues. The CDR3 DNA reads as TGCGCCAGCAGCCCTTACAGCAGGGGCAGCTCCTGGACGTGGTACACCTTC. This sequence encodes CASSPYSRGSSWTWYTF.